Detailed here is one TCR beta chain. The data were obtained in a study of T-cell reconstitution after alpha-beta-depleted transplantation in children. Trimming took off 4 bases at V and 3 bases at J, with 7 bases between the two ends. The V gene's germline CDR1 is SQVTM and CDR2 ANQGSEA. This CDR3 is built from 12 residues. Construction of the TCRbeta library involved unique molecular identifiers. TCRdb processed the PCR reads anew with MiXCR; each CDR3 protein has one entry. The sample includes over 550,000 distinct CDR3 sequences, roughly a tenth seen only once; the top ten take about 4%. This TCR was recovered from a human donor who donated a stem cell graft to a child with acute myeloid leukemia. Specimen: PBMCs from the stem cell graft donor, collected from the stem cell graft. This sequence joins TRBV29-1 and TRBJ2-1; no definite D call. CDR3 bases: TGCAGCGTTGCCGGAGTCTACAATGAGCAGTTCTTC. It encodes CSVAGVYNEQFF.